The following is a T cell receptor beta chain sequence with its context. Other DNA sequences in the sample encode the same CDR3. The record originates from a study of preoperative IRX-2 immunotherapy in early breast cancer. Treatment meaning: preoperative locoregional IRX-2 cytokine immunotherapy. This phase Ib study tested locoregional IRX-2 cytokine immunotherapy given before surgery. Assay: immunoSEQ multiplex PCR; the TCRdb copy retains only in-frame clones and omits some. The sample yields 95,000 to 100,000 clones, 75% to 90% seen once. The receptor was derived from a human donor with breast cancer. The sequencing used tumor tissue, collected after IRX-2 immunotherapy.

The CDR3 DNA follows: TGTGCCAGCAGTTTAACGGGGTCCTACAATGAGCAGTTCTTC. Protein: CASSLTGSYNEQFF. This chain connects TRBV6-8 to TRBJ2-1, with D possibly TRBD2 on 5 matching bases. Germline CDR1 reads MNHGY; CDR2 reads SAAAGT. The CDR3 contains 14 residues. Trimming shortened V by 4 bases and J by 1 base, and 8 bases separated the two germline ends.